A single sample gave rise to the 15 T cell receptor beta chains below, sequenced in a study of blood T cell repertoires in COVID-19. Profiled with immunoSEQ multiplex PCR; TCRdb holds only in-frame clones, not every one. The repertoire has approximately 250,000 clones, around 87% of them found once; the top ten carry less than 4.5%. Sequenced: peripheral blood. These TCRs come from a man aged 18 to 29 with active or convalescent COVID-19.

Here the CDR3 reads CAAKSSGSYNEQFF. In DNA form, the CDR3 reads TGTGCCGCTAAGTCTAGCGGTTCCTACAATGAGCAGTTCTTC. The V call is TRBV10-3, the J call TRBJ2-1, with 7 nucleotides matching TRBD2. CDR3 length: 14 residues. J was trimmed by 1 base and V by 11 bases; bases with no gene match: 8. Germline V gives CDR1 ENHRY, CDR2 SYGVKD.

The chain recombines TRBV19 with TRBJ2-7; possibly TRBD2 for D (6 bases). The CDR3 consists of 14 residues. Trimming took off 2 bases at V and 2 bases at J, with 10 bases between the two ends. Looked up from germline, CDR1 is LNHDA and CDR2 is SQIVND (reference sequence). DNA of the CDR3: TGTGCCAGTAGTATACAGGCGGGACCCTACGAGCAGTACTTC. As protein: CASSIQAGPYEQYF. Based on the CDR3 plus reference TRBV19 and TRBJ2-7, the full variable domain is DGGITQSPKYLFRKEGQNVTLSCEQNLNHDAMYWYRQDPGQGLRLIYYSQIVNDFQKGDIAEGYSVSREKKESFPLTVTSAQKNPTAFYLCASSIQAGPYEQYFGPGTRLTVT.

The chain uses TRBV27 and TRBJ1-1, with a weak D call TRBD1 (5 bases). This CDR3 is 12 amino acids long. Germline CDR1 reads MNHEY; CDR2 reads SMNVEV (reference sequence). Trimming shortened V by 6 bases and J by 6 bases, and 11 bases separated the two germline ends. CDR3 protein: CASRQGASEAFF. As DNA, the CDR3 is TGTGCCAGCAGACAAGGGGCGTCTGAAGCTTTCTTT.

The V gene is TRBV6-2 or TRBV6-3, the J gene TRBJ1-1, with TRBD1 as a possible D gene (5 bases). The V and J ends lost 4 bases and 5 bases respectively, with 11 bases between them. Germline loops: CDR1 MNHEY, CDR2 SVGEGT. This CDR3 has 13 amino acids. CDR3 in amino acids: CASSSGRGTEAFF. DNA for the CDR3: TGTGCCAGCAGTTCAGGGCGGGGTACTGAAGCTTTCTTT.

The chain has TRBV29-1 and TRBJ1-1; D may be TRBD1 (5 bases). This CDR3 has 13 residues. Germline V gives CDR1 SQVTM, CDR2 ANQGSEA. V lost 4 bases and J lost 3, with 12 bases in between. The CDR3 reads CSVVTDGHTEAFF. CDR3 DNA: TGCAGCGTTGTGACAGATGGGCACACTGAAGCTTTCTTT.

This clone turned up a few times. The genes are TRBV11-1 and TRBJ1-2; a possible D gene is TRBD1 (5 bases). In germline, CDR1 is SGHAT, CDR2 FQDESV (reference sequence). The CDR3 has 14 residues. With 5 bases removed from V and 1 base from J, the gap between germline ends came to 11 bases. The DNA for the CDR3 is TGTGCCAGCAGCCACGGACACCATAACTATGGCTACACCTTC. It yields the protein CASSHGHHNYGYTF.

The chain joins TRBV5-4 to TRBJ2-1; 14 bases agree with TRBD2. This CDR3 has 17 amino acids. V trimming: 4 bases; J trimming: 6 bases; junction bases outside the gene matches: 9. In germline, CDR1 is SGHNT, CDR2 YYREEE (reference sequence). CDR3 in amino acids: CASSPGTSGRGVNEQFF. CDR3 in DNA: TGTGCCAGCAGCCCAGGGACTAGCGGGAGAGGGGTCAATGAGCAGTTCTTC.

In its sample, this clone was seen a few times. The genes are TRBV24-1 and TRBJ2-1; D is ambiguous. The CDR3 runs to 13 residues. The germline V gene has CDR1 KGHDR and CDR2 SFDVKD. V gave up 6 bases and J gave up 8 bases, with 13 bases separating them. CDR3 DNA: TGTGCCACCAGTCGGTTGGGCGTCGATGAGCAGTTCTTC. Translating it yields CATSRLGVDEQFF.

This chain uses TRBV5-6 with TRBJ1-2, with 7 bases lining up with TRBD1. The CDR3 contains 14 residues. Germline lookup yields CDR1 SGHDT and CDR2 YYEEEE. J lost 5 bases, V lost 5 bases, and 9 bases had no gene match. CDR3 coding DNA: TGTGCCAGCAGGATAACGGCAGGGGGGTATGGCTACACCTTC. Protein sequence: CASRITAGGYGYTF.

This chain uses TRBV27 with TRBJ2-7; TRBD1 aligns across 7 bases. The V segment lost 6 bases and the J segment 6 bases; nucleotides outside the gene matches: 8. Looked up from germline, CDR1 is MNHEY and CDR2 is SMNVEV (reference sequence). The CDR3 is 13 residues long. The chain's CDR3 is CASSPQTGLEQYF. The DNA for the CDR3 is TGTGCCAGCAGCCCCCAGACAGGGCTCGAGCAGTACTTC.

The V and J genes are TRBV12-5 and TRBJ1-3; D possibly corresponds to TRBD1 (5 bases). The V gene lost 6 bases and the J gene lost 2 bases, with 11 bases spanning the gap. In germline, CDR1 is LGHNT, CDR2 FRNRAP. CDR3 length: 14 residues. CDR3 sequence (DNA): TGTGCTAGTGGACGACAGTTAACTGGAAACACCATATATTTT. It specifies CASGRQLTGNTIYF.

The chain combines TRBV19 with TRBJ2-7, with a possible D match to TRBD2 (5 bases). The CDR3 totals 11 residues. Between the trimmed V and J ends, which lost 5 bases and 5 bases, there was a span of 7 bases. The germline CDR1 and CDR2 sequences are LNHDA and SQIVND (reference sequence). The chain's CDR3 is CASSFGDEQYF. For the CDR3, the DNA is TGTGCCAGTAGTTTCGGGGACGAGCAGTACTTC.

The chain couples TRBV6-6 to TRBJ1-1; TRBD1 is a possible D gene (5 bases). Deletions cut 5 bases from V and 0 bases from J, with 10 bases between. CDR1 and CDR2 from the germline V gene are MNHNY and SVGAGI (reference sequence). This CDR3 has 14 amino acids. DNA for the CDR3: TGTGCCAGCAGTATTTTCAGGGTGAACACTGAAGCTTTCTTT. Its protein product is CASSIFRVNTEAFF.

The V call is TRBV30, the J call TRBJ1-5; 7 bases map to TRBD1. In germline, CDR1 is GTSNPN, CDR2 SVGIG (reference sequence). The CDR3 contains 14 residues. After removal of 0 bases from V and 10 bases from J, the junction contained 9 bases not matched to a gene. As DNA, the CDR3 is TGTGCCTGGAGTGTACTTGACAGGGACACACCCCAGCATTTT. As protein: CAWSVLDRDTPQHF. Full variable domain (rest looked up from reference TRBV30 and TRBJ1-5): SQTIHQWPATLVQPVGSPLSLECTVEGTSNPNLYWYRQAAGRGLQLLFYSVGIGQISSEVPQNLSASRPQDRQFILSSKKLLLSDSGFYLCAWSVLDRDTPQHFGDGTRLSIL.

The chain joins TRBV7-6 to TRBJ2-5; 10 nucleotides agree with TRBD2. Germline V CDR1 and CDR2: SGHVS, FNYEAQ. V dropped 1 base and J dropped 2; count of bases not matched to a gene: 7. The CDR3 spans 17 residues. As DNA, the CDR3 is TGTGCCAGCAGCTTAGGAGCGGGGGGGCCGTTTCAAGAGACCCAGTACTTC. Translated: CASSLGAGGPFQETQYF.